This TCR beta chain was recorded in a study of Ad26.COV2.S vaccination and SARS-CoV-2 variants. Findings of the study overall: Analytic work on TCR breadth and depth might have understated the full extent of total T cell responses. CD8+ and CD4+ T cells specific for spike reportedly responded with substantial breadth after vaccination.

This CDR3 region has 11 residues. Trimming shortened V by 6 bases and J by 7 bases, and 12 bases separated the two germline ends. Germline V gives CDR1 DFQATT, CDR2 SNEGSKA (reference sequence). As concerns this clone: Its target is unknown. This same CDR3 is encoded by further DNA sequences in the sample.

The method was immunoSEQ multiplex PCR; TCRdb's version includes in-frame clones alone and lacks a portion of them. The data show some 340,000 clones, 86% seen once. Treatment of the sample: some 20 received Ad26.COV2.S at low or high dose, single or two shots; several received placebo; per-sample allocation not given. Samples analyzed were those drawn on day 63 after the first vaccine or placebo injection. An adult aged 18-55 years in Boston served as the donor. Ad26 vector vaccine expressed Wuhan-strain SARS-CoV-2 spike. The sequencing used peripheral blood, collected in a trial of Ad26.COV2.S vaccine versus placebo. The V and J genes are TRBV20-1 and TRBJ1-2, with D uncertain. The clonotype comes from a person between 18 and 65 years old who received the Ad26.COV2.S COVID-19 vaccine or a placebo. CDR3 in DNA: TGCAGTGCCCGGGCGGGCGCTGGCTACACCTTC. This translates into CSARAGAGYTF.